This TCR beta chain was identified in a study of T cell repertoires in cytomegalovirus infection. Overall study: It was the public TCR beta signatures that indicated both CMV infection and matching HLA type. Study-wide findings and caveats: Carriage of CMV together with the relevant HLA was identifiable through cumulative public TCR beta family frequency. CMV-specific TCR beta clonotypes restricted by HLA-C dominated the ex vivo response.

TCRdb re-derived calls from the reads in MiXCR, one entry per CDR3 protein. In the table there are around 300,000 distinct CDR3 sequences, 20% to 25% of which are singletons. Trimming cost V 3 bases and J 3 bases, with 14 bases left between them. Germline CDR1 reads WNHNN; CDR2 reads SYGVQD (reference sequence). The CDR3 extends over 15 amino acids. This clonotype was recorded a few times. Antigen specificity is unknown. Source: cultured PBMCs, taken from culture after CMV antigen stimulation. The chain uses TRBV10-1 and TRBJ1-1, with D possibly matching TRBD1 (5 bases). This sequence was found in a human donor in good health (CMV status not recorded). Some clones in this sample may be carry-over from other donors' samples. CDR3 nucleotide sequence: TGCGCCAGCAGTGATCCGAGTGGGGGGTACACTGAAGCTTTCTTT. Its protein is CASSDPSGGYTEAFF.